This T cell receptor (beta chain) is from a study of blood T cell repertoires in COVID-19. Assay used: immunoSEQ multiplex PCR; TCRdb lists only in-frame clones, some missing. The table has some 500,000 clones, roughly nine tenths seen once. Sequencing was done on a sample of peripheral blood. The TCR was taken from a woman between 50 and 59 years old with COVID-19, enrolled during active disease.

The chain's CDR3 is CASSPSGGPSNEQFF. The CDR3 bases are TGTGCCAGCAGTCCAAGCGGGGGGCCGTCCAATGAGCAGTTCTTC. The chain combines TRBV27 with TRBJ2-1; TRBD2 matches 9 bases. The CDR3 covers 15 residues. V shed 5 bases, J shed 6 bases, and the junction held 8 bases outside the gene matches. Germline V gene lookup returns CDR1 MNHEY and CDR2 SMNVEV (reference sequence).